The 20 T cell receptor beta chains in this list originate from one sample, sequenced in a study of Graves' ophthalmopathy and Graves' hyperthyroidism. Amplification targeted the TCR beta CDR3 regions, with RNA transcripts as the source material. An initial RT-PCR round employing HTBI primers preceded a second-round multiplex PCR. TCRdb re-analysed the multiplex PCR reads in MiXCR, keeping a single row per CDR3 protein. The table lists about 400,000 distinct CDR3 sequences, 15% to 20% of them singletons, with approximately 1.4% in the top ten. Sequencing was carried out using peripheral blood. All receptors come from a woman under 30 with Graves' ophthalmopathy.

In this sample, this clonotype turned up a few times. The chain is built from TRBV12-3 or TRBV12-4 and TRBJ1-2; 10 bases map to TRBD1. CDR3 length: 13 amino acids. The V segment lost 5 bases and the J segment 5 bases; nucleotides outside the gene matches: 2. The CDR3 bases are TGTGCCAGCAGTCGACAGGGGGCATATGGCTACACCTTC. This sequence encodes CASSRQGAYGYTF.

This clonotype was seen many times. The chain carries TRBV28 and TRBJ2-5; D assignment may be TRBD1 or TRBD2 (6 bases each). The CDR3 has 15 residues. V lost 5 bases and J lost 5, with 18 bases in between. CDR1 is MDHEN, CDR2 SYDVKM, per germline. In DNA, the CDR3 is TGTGCCAGCAGTGCCCCTGGGGGGCTTAAGGAGACCCAGTACTTC. This codes for CASSAPGGLKETQYF.

In this sample, this clonotype turned up many times. V usage is TRBV29-1 and J usage is TRBJ2-5; D is tentatively TRBD1 or TRBD2 (5 bases each). Germline CDR1 SQVTM, CDR2 ANQGSEA. Trimming took 3 bases from V and 0 from J, leaving 17 bases between them. The length of the CDR3 is 16 residues. CDR3 coding DNA: TGCAGCGTTGATTGGTGGGCAGGGACGTACCAAGAGACCCAGTACTTC. Protein: CSVDWWAGTYQETQYF.

This clonotype came up many times. The CDR3 DNA reads TGTGCCAGCACCAACCAGGGGGGAACAGTCAATCAGCCCCAGCATTTT. Its protein is CASTNQGGTVNQPQHF. The chain carries TRBV6-5 and TRBJ1-5, with 7 bases aligning to TRBD1. V lost 7 bases and J lost 3; bases outside the gene matches: 12. CDR3 length equals 16 residues. Germline CDR1 MNHEY, CDR2 SVGAGI.

This clonotype was recorded at least ten times. J is TRBJ2-7 and V is TRBV7-9; D ambiguous. This CDR3 comprises 12 residues. Germline V lookup: CDR1 SEHNR, CDR2 FQNEAQ (reference sequence). Trimming cost V 3 bases and J 6 bases, with 9 bases left between them. CDR3 bases: TGTGCCAGCAGCTTTCAACGGAGCGAGCAGTACTTC. It translates to CASSFQRSEQYF.

This clonotype was counted ten times or more. CDR3 in amino acids: CATRGTGEETQYF. The CDR3 DNA sequence: TGTGCCACCAGAGGGACAGGGGAAGAGACCCAGTACTTC. This chain joins TRBV25-1 and TRBJ2-5, with 10 bases aligning to TRBD1. Germline CDR1 reads MGHDK; CDR2 reads SYGVNS. V shed 10 bases, J shed 3 bases, and the junction held 5 bases outside the gene matches. This CDR3 contains 13 residues.

This clonotype has at least ten counts. This chain links TRBV25-1 with TRBJ1-1, with D hard to call. From germline, CDR1 is MGHDK and CDR2 SYGVNS. The CDR3 has 13 residues. Deletions cut 7 bases from V and 5 bases from J, with 14 bases between. CDR3 nucleotide sequence: TGTGCCAGCATAACAGCCCTCGGGACTGAAGCTTTCTTT. Protein sequence: CASITALGTEAFF. Together with reference TRBV25-1 and TRBJ1-1, the CDR3 gives the full variable domain: EADIYQTPRYLVIGTGKKITLECSQTMGHDKMYWYQQDPGMELHLIHYSYGVNSTEKGDLSSESTVSRIRTEHFPLTLESARPSHTSQYLCASITALGTEAFFGQGTRLTVV.

This clonotype occurred many times. This CDR3 reads CASSRDTSNYGYTF. In DNA form, the CDR3 reads TGTGCCAGCAGCCGGGACACCTCTAACTATGGCTACACCTTC. The chain joins TRBV6-1 to TRBJ1-2; the D gene is possibly TRBD1 (6 bases). This CDR3 comprises 14 residues. Germline values: CDR1 MNHNS, CDR2 SASEGT. Trimming left V 6 bases short and J 0 bases short, with 11 bases between.

In its sample, this clonotype was seen many times. CDR3 bases: TGTGCCACCTTTAGACAGGGGGAGACCCAGTACTTC. Its protein is CATFRQGETQYF. The chain joins TRBV24-1 to TRBJ2-5, with 8 bases fitting TRBD1. The CDR3 has 12 residues. V dropped 9 bases and J dropped 5; count of bases not matched to a gene: 4. The germline V gene encodes CDR1 KGHDR and CDR2 SFDVKD.

This clonotype has ten or more counts. This chain joins TRBV6-4 and TRBJ2-2, with 7 positions matching TRBD1. CDR3 length: 15 amino acids. The trim removed 0 bases at V and 6 bases at J, leaving 4 bases unmatched. Looked up from germline, CDR1 is MRHNA and CDR2 is SNTAGT. The CDR3 DNA is TGTGCCAGCAGTGACTCCAAACAGGGGCCCGGGGAGCTGTTTTTT. As protein: CASSDSKQGPGELFF.

Ten or more counts support this clonotype. This rearrangement joins TRBV29-1 to TRBJ1-2, with D unclear. The CDR3 length is 11 residues. Trimming stripped 5 bases from V and 1 base from J, with 5 bases between. Germline assignment: CDR1 SQVTM and CDR2 ANQGSEA. The CDR3 nucleotides read TGCAGCGTTTTACTTAACTATGGCTACACCTTC. It yields the protein CSVLLNYGYTF.

This clonotype was detected ten times or more. V and J are TRBV13 and TRBJ1-1; D ambiguous. Germline V gene sequence: CDR1 PRHDT, CDR2 FYEKMQ (reference sequence). The V end lost 6 bases, the J end lost 2 bases, and 16 bases lay between the germline ends. The CDR3 runs 15 residues. The CDR3 DNA is TGTGCCAGCAGTTCGTACGAGGCGATCAACACTGAAGCTTTCTTT. Encoded protein: CASSSYEAINTEAFF.

This clonotype was recorded many times. The chain links TRBV6-1 to TRBJ2-5; 7 bases fit TRBD1. V lost 1 base, J lost 2 bases, and 7 bases stayed unmatched. The CDR3 length is 16 residues. Germline CDR1 reads MNHNS; CDR2 reads SASEGT. The CDR3 sequence is CASSEELGQLQETQYF. CDR3 DNA: TGTGCCAGCAGTGAAGAGTTGGGACAGCTTCAAGAGACCCAGTACTTC.

In its sample, this clonotype was seen a few times. The chain recombines TRBV6-1 with TRBJ1-1; no clear D gene. Germline CDR1 MNHNS, CDR2 SASEGT. Trimming left V 6 bases short and J 1 base short, with 9 bases between. CDR3 length: 13 amino acids. This CDR3 reads CASRSWGNTEAFF. The CDR3 DNA reads as TGTGCCAGCAGGAGTTGGGGGAACACTGAAGCTTTCTTT.

This clonotype was found a few times. The genes are TRBV7-2 and TRBJ2-7; possible D gene TRBD1, 5 bases. The length of the CDR3 is 17 residues. Trimming removed 5 bases at V and 1 base at J, with 21 bases between. Germline-derived CDR1 and CDR2 are SGHTA and FQGNSA. CDR3 DNA sequence: TGTGCCAGCAGCATCCAGGCAGGGCAGACAATTTCCTACGAGCAGTACTTC. The encoded protein is CASSIQAGQTISYEQYF.

This clonotype was seen ten or more times. J is TRBJ1-1 and V is TRBV6-5; D gene uncertain. Germline V CDR1 and CDR2: MNHEY, SVGAGI. V lost 4 bases to trimming and J lost 0 bases, with 9 bases between them. This CDR3 is built from 14 residues. CDR3 in amino acids: CASSSSFVNTEAFF. The CDR3, as DNA: TGTGCCAGCAGTTCGTCCTTCGTGAACACTGAAGCTTTCTTT.

The sample holds many counts of this clonotype. V gene TRBV20-1 combines with J gene TRBJ2-2; 10 bases agree with TRBD2. This CDR3 is built from 14 residues. Germline CDR1 and CDR2: DFQATT and SNEGSKA (reference sequence). The V and J ends lost 4 bases and 5 bases, in that order; junction bases with no gene match: 4. DNA of the CDR3: TGCAGTGCTACTAGCGGGGGAGCTACCGGGGAGCTGTTTTTT. Protein: CSATSGGATGELFF.

This clonotype was counted many times. The chain uses TRBV12-3 or TRBV12-4 and TRBJ1-6; TRBD1 aligns across 9 bases. This CDR3 contains 18 residues. Germline trimming cut 6 bases from V and 0 bases from J; bases unmatched to any gene: 9. CDR3 in amino acids: CASSTSPGQGSYNSPLHF. CDR3 in DNA: TGTGCCAGCAGCACCTCTCCGGGACAGGGCTCCTATAATTCACCCCTCCACTTT.

The chain is built from TRBV6-5 and TRBJ1-5; no clear D gene. Per the germline V gene, CDR1 is MNHEY and CDR2 is SVGAGI. The V gene lost 2 bases and the J gene lost 2 bases, with 10 bases spanning the gap. There are 15 residues in the CDR3. The CDR3 protein is CASSYGGNGNQPQHF. The CDR3 DNA is TGTGCCAGCAGTTACGGTGGAAACGGCAATCAGCCCCAGCATTTT.

The rearrangement uses TRBV5-1 and TRBJ1-2; no reliable D call. V was shortened by 1 base and J by 6 bases, with 16 bases between the two germline ends. The CDR3 sequence is 15 residues long. In germline, CDR1 is SGHRS, CDR2 YFSETQ. The CDR3 DNA is TGCGCCAGCAGCTTGAGCCTCAGTGGCGGTCATGGCTACACCTTC. Residues: CASSLSLSGGHGYTF.